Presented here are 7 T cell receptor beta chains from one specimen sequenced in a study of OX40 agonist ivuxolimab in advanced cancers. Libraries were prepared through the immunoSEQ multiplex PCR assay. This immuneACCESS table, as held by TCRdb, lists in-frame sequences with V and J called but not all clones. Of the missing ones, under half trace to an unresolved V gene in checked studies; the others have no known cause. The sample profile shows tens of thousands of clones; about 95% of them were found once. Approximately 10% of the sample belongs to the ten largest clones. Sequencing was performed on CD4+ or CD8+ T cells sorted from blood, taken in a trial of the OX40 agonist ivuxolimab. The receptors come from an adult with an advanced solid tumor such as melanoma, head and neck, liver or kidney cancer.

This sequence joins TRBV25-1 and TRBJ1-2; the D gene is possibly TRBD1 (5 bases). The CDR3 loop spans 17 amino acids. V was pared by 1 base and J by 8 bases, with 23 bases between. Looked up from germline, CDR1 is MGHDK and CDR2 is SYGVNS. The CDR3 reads CASSESVWMSREYGYTF. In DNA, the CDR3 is TGTGCCAGCAGTGAATCGGTATGGATGTCCAGGGAGTACGGCTACACCTTC.

The chain's CDR3 is CASSLVSLGTEAFF. CDR3 nucleotide sequence: TGTGCCAGCAGCTTAGTCTCTCTGGGCACTGAAGCTTTCTTT. The rearrangement joins TRBV7-2 to TRBJ1-1, with no clear D. The CDR3 has 14 amino acids. CDR1 SGHTA and CDR2 FQGNSA come from the germline V gene. Trimming left V 1 base short and J 4 bases short, with 10 bases between.

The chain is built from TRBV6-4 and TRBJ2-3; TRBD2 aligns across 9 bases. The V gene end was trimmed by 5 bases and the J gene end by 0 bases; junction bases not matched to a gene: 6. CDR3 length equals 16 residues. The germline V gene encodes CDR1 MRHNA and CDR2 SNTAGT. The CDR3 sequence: CASSQLAGISTDTQYF. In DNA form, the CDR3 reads TGTGCCAGCAGTCAACTAGCGGGTATTAGCACAGATACGCAGTATTTT.

The CDR3 protein is CASSPTGLAVETQYF. The CDR3 DNA sequence: TGTGCCAGCAGCCCGACGGGACTAGCGGTGGAGACCCAGTACTTC. The rearrangement links TRBV7-8 to TRBJ2-5; 11 bases line up with TRBD2. The CDR3 contains 15 residues. Germline V gene data show CDR1 as SGHVS and CDR2 as FQNEAQ. The V gene end was trimmed by 5 bases and the J gene end by 5 bases; junction bases not matched to a gene: 7.

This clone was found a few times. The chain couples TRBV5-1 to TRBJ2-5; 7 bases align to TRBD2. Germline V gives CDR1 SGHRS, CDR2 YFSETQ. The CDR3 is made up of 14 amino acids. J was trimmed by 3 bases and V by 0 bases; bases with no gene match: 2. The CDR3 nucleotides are TGCGCCAGCAGCTTGGTCGCGGGAGAAGAGACCCAGTACTTC. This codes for CASSLVAGEETQYF.

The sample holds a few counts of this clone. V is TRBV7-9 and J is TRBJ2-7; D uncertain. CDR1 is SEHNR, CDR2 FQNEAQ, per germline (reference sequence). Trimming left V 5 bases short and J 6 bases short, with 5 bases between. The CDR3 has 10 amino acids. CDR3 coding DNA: TGTGCCAGCAGCGGCGGCGAGCAGTACTTC. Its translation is CASSGGEQYF. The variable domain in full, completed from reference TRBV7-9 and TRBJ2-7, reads DTGVSQNPRHKITKRGQNVTFRCDPISEHNRLYWYRQTLGQGPEFLTYFQNEAQLEKSRLLSDRFSAERPKGSFSTLEIQRTEQGDSAMYLCASSGGEQYFGPGTRLTVT.

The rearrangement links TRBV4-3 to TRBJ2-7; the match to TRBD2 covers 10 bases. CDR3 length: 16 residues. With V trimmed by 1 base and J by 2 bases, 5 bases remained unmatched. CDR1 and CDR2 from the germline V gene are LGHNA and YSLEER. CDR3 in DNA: TGCGCCAGCAGCCAAGGGCCCCTAGCGGGGGCCTACGAGCAGTACTTC. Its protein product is CASSQGPLAGAYEQYF.